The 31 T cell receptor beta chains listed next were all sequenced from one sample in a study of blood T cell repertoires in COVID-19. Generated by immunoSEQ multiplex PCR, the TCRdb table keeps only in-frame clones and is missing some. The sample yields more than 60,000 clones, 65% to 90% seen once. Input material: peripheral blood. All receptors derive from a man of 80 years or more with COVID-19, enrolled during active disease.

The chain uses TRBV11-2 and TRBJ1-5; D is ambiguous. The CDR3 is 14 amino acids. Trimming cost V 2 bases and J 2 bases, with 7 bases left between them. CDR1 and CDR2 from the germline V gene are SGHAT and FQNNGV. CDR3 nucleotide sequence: TGTGCCAGCAGCTTACGGAGTGGCAATCAGCCCCAGCATTTT. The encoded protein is CASSLRSGNQPQHF.

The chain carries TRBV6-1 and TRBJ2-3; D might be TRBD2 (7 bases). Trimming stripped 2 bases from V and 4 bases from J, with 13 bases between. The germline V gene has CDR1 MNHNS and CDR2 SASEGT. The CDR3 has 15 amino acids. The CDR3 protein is CASSEPGEGADTQYF. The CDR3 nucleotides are TGTGCCAGCAGTGAACCTGGGGAGGGGGCAGATACGCAGTATTTT.

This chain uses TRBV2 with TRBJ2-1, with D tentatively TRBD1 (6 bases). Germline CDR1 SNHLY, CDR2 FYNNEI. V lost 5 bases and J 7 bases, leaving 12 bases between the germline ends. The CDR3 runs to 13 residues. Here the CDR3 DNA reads TGTGCCAGCAGTCCGGACAGACAGAATGAGCAGTTCTTC. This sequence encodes CASSPDRQNEQFF. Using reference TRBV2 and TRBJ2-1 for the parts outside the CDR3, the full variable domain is EPEVTQTPSHQVTQMGQEVILRCVPISNHLYFYWYRQILGQKVEFLVSFYNNEISEKSEIFDDQFSVERPDGSNFTLKIRSTKLEDSAMYFCASSPDRQNEQFFGPGTRLTVL.

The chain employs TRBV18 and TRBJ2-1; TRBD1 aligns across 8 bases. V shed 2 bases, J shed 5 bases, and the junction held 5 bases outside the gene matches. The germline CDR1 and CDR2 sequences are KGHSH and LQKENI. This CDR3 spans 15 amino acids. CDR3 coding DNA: TGTGCCAGCTCACCATTTCAGGGGGCCGACAATGAGCAGTTCTTC. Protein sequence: CASSPFQGADNEQFF.

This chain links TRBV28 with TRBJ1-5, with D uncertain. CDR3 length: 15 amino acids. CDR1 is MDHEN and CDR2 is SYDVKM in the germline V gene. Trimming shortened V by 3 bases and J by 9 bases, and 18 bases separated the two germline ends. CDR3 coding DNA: TGTGCCAGCAGTTTCCAAATCGTCGAGCTAAGGCCCCAGCATTTT. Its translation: CASSFQIVELRPQHF.

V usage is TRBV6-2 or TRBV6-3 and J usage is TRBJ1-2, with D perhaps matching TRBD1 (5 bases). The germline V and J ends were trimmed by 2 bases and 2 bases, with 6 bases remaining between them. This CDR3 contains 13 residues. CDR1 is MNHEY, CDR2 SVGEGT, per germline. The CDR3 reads CASSYRTNYGYTF. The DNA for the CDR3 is TGTGCCAGCAGTTACCGGACAAACTATGGCTACACCTTC.

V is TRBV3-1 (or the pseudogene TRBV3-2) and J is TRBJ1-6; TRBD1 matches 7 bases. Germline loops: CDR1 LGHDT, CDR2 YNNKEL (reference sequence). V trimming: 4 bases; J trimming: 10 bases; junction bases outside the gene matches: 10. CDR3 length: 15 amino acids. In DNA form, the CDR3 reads TGTGCCAGCAGCCCAGGGACAGCCCCTGGCTCACCCCTCCACTTT. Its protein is CASSPGTAPGSPLHF.

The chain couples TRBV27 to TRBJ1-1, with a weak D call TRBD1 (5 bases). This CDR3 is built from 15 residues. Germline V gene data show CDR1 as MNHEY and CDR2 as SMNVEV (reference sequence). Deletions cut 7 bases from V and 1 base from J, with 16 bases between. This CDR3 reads CASIANWGENTEAFF. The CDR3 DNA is TGTGCCAGCATCGCCAATTGGGGGGAGAACACTGAAGCTTTCTTT.

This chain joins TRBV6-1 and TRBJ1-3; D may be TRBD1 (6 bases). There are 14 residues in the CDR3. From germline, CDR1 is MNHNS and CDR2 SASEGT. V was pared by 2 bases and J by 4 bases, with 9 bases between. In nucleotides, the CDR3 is TGTGCCAGCAGTGAACAGGGGCAGGGAAACACCATATATTTT. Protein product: CASSEQGQGNTIYF.

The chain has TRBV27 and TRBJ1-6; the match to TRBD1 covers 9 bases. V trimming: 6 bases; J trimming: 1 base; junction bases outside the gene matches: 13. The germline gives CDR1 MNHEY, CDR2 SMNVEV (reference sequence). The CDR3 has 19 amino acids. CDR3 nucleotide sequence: TGTGCCAGCAGCCGCAGGGGGACAGGGAAGGGATCCTATAATTCACCCCTCCACTTT. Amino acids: CASSRRGTGKGSYNSPLHF.

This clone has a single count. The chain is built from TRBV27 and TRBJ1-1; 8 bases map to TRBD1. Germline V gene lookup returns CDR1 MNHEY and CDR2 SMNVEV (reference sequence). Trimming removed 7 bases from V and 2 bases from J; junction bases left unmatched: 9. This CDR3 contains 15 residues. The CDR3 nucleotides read TGTGCCAGCAAACGGCCGACAGGGGTAAACACTGAAGCTTTCTTT. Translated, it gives CASKRPTGVNTEAFF.

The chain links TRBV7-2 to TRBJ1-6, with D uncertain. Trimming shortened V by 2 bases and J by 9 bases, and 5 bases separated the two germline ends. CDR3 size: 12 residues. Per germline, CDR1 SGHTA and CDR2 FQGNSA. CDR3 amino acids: CASSLRSSPLHF. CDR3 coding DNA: TGTGCCAGCAGCTTACGGTCTTCACCCCTCCACTTT.

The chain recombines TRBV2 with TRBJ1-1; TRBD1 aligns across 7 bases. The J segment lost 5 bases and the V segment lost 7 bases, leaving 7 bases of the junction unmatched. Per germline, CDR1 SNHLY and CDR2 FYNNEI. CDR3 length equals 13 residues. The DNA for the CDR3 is TGTGCCAGCATTCGACAGGGCGGGACTGAAGCTTTCTTT. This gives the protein CASIRQGGTEAFF.

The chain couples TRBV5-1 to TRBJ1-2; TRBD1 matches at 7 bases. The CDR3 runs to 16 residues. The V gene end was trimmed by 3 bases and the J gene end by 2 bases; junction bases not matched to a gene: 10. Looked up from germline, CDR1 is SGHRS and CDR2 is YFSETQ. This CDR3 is CASSYNRGPPNYGYTF. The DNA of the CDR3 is TGCGCCAGCAGCTATAACAGGGGACCGCCCAACTATGGCTACACCTTC.

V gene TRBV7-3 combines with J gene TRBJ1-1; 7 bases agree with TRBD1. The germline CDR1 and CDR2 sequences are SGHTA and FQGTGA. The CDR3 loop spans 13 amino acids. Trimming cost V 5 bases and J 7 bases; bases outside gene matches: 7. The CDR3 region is CASSIDRVREAFF. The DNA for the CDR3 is TGTGCCAGCAGCATTGACAGGGTCCGTGAAGCTTTCTTT.

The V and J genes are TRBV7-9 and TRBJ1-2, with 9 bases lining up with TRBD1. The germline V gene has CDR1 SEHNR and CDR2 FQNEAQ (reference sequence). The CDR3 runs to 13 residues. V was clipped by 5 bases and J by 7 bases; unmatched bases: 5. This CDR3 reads CASSARDRVGYTF. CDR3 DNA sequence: TGTGCCAGCAGCGCCCGGGACAGGGTTGGCTACACCTTC. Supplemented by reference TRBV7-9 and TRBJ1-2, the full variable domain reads DTGVSQNPRHKITKRGQNVTFRCDPISEHNRLYWYRQTLGQGPEFLTYFQNEAQLEKSRLLSDRFSAERPKGSFSTLEIQRTEQGDSAMYLCASSARDRVGYTFGSGTRLTVV.

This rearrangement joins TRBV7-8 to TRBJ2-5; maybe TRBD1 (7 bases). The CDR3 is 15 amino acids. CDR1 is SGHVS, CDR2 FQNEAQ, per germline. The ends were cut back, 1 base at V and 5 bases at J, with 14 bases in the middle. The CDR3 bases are TGTGCCAGCAGCTTAGGAGGGCAGGGGGGTGAGACCCAGTACTTC. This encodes CASSLGGQGGETQYF.

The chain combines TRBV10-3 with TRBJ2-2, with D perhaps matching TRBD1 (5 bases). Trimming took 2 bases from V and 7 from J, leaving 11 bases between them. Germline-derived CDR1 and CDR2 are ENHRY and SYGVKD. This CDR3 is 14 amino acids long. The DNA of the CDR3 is TGTGCCATCAGTGAGATTCCAGGGAACGGGGAGCTGTTTTTT. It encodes CAISEIPGNGELFF.

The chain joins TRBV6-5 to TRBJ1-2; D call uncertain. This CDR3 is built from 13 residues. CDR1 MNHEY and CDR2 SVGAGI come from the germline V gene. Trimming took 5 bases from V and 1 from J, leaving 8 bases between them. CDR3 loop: CASSPQLNYGYTF. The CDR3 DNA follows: TGTGCCAGCAGTCCACAGCTTAACTATGGCTACACCTTC.

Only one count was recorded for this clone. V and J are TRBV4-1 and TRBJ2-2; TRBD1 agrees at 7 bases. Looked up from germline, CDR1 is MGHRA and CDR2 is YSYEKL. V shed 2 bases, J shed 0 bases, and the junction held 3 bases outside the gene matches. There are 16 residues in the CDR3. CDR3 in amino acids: CASSQIGGANTGELFF. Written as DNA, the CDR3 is TGCGCCAGCAGCCAAATAGGGGGCGCGAACACCGGGGAGCTGTTTTTT.

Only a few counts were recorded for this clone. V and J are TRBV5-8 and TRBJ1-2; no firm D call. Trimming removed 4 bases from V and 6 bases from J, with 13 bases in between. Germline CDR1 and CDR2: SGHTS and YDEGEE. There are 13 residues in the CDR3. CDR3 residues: CASSPRWVNGYTF. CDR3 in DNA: TGTGCCAGCAGCCCGAGGTGGGTGAATGGCTACACCTTC.

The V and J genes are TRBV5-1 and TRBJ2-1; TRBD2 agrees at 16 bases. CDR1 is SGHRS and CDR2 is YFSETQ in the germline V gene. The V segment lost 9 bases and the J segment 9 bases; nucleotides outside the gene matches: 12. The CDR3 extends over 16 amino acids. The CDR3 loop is CATGPGTSGGAGEQFF. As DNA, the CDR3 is TGCGCCACCGGTCCCGGGACTAGCGGGGGGGCGGGTGAGCAGTTCTTC.

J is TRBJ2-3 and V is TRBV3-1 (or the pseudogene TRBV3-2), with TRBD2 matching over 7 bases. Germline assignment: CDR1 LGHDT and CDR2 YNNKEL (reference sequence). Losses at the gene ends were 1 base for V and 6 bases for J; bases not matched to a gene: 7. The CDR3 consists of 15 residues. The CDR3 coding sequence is TGTGCCAGCAGCCAAGTTCTAGCGGCCCCGGATACGCAGTATTTT. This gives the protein CASSQVLAAPDTQYF.

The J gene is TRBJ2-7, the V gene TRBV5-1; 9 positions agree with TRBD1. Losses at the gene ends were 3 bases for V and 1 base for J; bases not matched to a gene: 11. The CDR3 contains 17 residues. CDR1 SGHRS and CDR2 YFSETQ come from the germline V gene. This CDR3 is CASSSLPGQGPSYEQYF. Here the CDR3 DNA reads TGCGCCAGCAGCTCCCTACCTGGACAGGGGCCTTCCTACGAGCAGTACTTC.

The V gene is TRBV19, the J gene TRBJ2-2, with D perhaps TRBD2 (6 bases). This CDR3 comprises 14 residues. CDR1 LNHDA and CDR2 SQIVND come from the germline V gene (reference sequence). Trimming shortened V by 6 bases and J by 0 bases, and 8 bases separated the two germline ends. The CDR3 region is CASRRGPNTGELFF. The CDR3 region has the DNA TGTGCCAGTAGGCGGGGCCCGAACACCGGGGAGCTGTTTTTT.

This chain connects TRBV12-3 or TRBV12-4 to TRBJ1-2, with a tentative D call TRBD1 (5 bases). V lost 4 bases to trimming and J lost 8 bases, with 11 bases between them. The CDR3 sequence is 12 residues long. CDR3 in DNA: TGTGCCAGCAGTTCGACAGCCTACGGCTACACCTTC. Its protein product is CASSSTAYGYTF.

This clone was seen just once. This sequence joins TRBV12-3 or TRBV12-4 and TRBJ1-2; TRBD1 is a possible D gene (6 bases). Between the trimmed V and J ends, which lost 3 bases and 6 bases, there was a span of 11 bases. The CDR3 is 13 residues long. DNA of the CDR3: TGTGCCAGCAGTTTCCGGACAGAGCATGGCTACACCTTC. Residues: CASSFRTEHGYTF.

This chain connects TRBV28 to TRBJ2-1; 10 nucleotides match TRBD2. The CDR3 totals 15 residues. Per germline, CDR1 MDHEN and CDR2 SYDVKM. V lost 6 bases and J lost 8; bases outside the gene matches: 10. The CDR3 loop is CASSISGGALYEQFF. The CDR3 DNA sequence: TGTGCCAGCAGCATAAGCGGGGGGGCCTTATATGAGCAGTTCTTC.

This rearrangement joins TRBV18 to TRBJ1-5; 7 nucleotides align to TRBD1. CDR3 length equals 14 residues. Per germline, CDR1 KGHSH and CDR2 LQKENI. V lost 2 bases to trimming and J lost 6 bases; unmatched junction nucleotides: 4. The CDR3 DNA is TGTGCCAGCTCACCAGACAGGGTTGGTCAGCCCCAGCATTTT. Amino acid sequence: CASSPDRVGQPQHF.

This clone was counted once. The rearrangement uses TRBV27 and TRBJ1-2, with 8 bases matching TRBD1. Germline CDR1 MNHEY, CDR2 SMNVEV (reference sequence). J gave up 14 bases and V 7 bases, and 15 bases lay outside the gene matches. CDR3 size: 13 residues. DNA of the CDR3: TGTGCCAGCACTAAAACCGGGACAGGCGACCTTACCTTC. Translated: CASTKTGTGDLTF.

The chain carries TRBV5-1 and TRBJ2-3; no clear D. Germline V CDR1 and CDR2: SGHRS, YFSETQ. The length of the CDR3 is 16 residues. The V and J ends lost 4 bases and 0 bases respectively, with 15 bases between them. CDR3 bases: TGCGCCAGCAGCCCGGCGCGGAGCGTGAGCACAGATACGCAGTATTTT. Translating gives CASSPARSVSTDTQYF.